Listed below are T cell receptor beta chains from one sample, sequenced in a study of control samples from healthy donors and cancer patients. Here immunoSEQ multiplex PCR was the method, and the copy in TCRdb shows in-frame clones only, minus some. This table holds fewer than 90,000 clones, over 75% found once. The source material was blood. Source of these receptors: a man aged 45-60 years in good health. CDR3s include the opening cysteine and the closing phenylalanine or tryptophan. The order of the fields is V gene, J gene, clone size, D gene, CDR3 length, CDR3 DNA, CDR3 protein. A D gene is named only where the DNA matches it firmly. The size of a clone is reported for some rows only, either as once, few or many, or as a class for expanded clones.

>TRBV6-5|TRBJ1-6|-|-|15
TGTGCCAGCAACTCCGACAGGACCTATAATTCACCCCTCCACTTT
CASNSDRTYNSPLHF
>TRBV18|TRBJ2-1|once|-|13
TGTGCCAGCTCACCACCAGTACCGCGTGAGCAGTTCTTC
CASSPPVPREQFF
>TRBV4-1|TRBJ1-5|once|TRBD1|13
TGCGCCAGCAGCCAGACAGGGACCCAGCCCCAGCATTTT
CASSQTGTQPQHF
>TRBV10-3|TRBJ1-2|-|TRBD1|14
TGTGCCATCAGCCCGGGACAGGAGTACTATGGCTACACCTTC
CAISPGQEYYGYTF
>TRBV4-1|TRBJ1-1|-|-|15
TGCGCCAGCTTCCGGGACGGCGCGAAGAGCACTGAAGCTTTCTTT
CASFRDGAKSTEAFF
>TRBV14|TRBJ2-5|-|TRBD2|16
TGTGCCAGCAGCCAACTCTTAGCGGGACCTCAAGAGACCCAGTACTTC
CASSQLLAGPQETQYF
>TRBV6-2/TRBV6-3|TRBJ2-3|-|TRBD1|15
TGTGCCAGCAGTTACGTGGGACAGGGAGGAGATACGCAGTATTTT
CASSYVGQGGDTQYF
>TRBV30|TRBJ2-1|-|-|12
TGTGCCTGGAGTCCCGGATACAATGAGCAGTTCTTC
CAWSPGYNEQFF
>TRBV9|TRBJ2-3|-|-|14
TGTGCCAGCAGCGTAGACGGTAGCACAGATACGCAGTATTTT
CASSVDGSTDTQYF
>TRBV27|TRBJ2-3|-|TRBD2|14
TGTGCCAGCAACCCAGCGGGAGGCACAGATACGCAGTATTTT
CASNPAGGTDTQYF
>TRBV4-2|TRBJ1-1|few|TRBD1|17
TGTGCCAGCAGCCGTTCGGGTCCAGGGGGCACGAGCACTGAAGCTTTCTTT
CASSRSGPGGTSTEAFF
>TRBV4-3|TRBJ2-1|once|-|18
TGCGCCAGCAGCCAAGATCTCGTTAGGGGCAACCTATACAATGAGCAGTTCTTC
CASSQDLVRGNLYNEQFF
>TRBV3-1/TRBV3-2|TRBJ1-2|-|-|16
TGTGCCAGCAGCCAAGAAGGAGACAGGCCTAACTATGGCTACACCTTC
CASSQEGDRPNYGYTF
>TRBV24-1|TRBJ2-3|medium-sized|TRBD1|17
TGTGCCACCAGTGATTGGGACAGGGCCTTTAGCACAGATACGCAGTATTTT
CATSDWDRAFSTDTQYF
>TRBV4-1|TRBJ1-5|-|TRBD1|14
TGCGCCAGCAGCCTAACAGGGGACAATCAGCCCCAGCATTTT
CASSLTGDNQPQHF
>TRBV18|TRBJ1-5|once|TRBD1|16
TGTGCCAGCTCACCAGAGGACAGGCCTTCTTATCAGCCCCAGCATTTT
CASSPEDRPSYQPQHF
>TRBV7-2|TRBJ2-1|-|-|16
TGTGCCAGCAGCCCCTATGCTAGCCCATCCTACAATGAGCAGTTCTTC
CASSPYASPSYNEQFF
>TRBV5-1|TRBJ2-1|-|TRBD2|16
TGCGCCAGCAGCTTGTATGGTAGCGGGGGTTACAATGAGCAGTTCTTC
CASSLYGSGGYNEQFF
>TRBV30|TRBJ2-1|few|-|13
TGTGCCTGGGCCATCGGAAACTACAATGAGCAGTTCTTC
CAWAIGNYNEQFF
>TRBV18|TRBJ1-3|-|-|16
TGTGCCAGCTTACCGGGGTATCCGAGCTCTGGAAACACCATATATTTT
CASLPGYPSSGNTIYF
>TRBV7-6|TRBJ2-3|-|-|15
TGTGCCAGCAGCTTACTCGAATCTGGCACAGATACGCAGTATTTT
CASSLLESGTDTQYF
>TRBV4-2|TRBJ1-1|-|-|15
TGTGCCAGCAGCCAGGTGGGATCCTTCAATAAGTGGGCTTTCTTT
CASSQVGSFNKWAFF